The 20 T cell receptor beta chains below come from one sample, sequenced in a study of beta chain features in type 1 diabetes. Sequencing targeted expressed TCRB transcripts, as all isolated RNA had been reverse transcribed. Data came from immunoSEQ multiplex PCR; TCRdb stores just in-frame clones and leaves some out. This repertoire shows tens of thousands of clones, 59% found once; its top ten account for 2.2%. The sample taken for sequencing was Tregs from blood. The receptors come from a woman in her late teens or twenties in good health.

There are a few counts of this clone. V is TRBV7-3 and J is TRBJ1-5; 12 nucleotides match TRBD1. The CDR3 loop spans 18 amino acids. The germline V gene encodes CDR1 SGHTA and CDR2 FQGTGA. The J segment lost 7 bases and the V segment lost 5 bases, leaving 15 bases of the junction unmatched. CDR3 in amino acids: CASSESPRDRGLEQPQHF. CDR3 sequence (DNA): TGTGCCAGCAGCGAAAGCCCCCGGGACAGGGGGCTAGAACAGCCCCAGCATTTT.

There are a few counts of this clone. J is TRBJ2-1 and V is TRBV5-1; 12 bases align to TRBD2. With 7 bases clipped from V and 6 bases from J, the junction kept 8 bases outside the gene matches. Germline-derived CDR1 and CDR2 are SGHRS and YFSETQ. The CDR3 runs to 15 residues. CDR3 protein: CASHERTSGANEQFF. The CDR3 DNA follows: TGCGCCAGCCACGAACGGACTAGCGGGGCCAATGAGCAGTTCTTC.

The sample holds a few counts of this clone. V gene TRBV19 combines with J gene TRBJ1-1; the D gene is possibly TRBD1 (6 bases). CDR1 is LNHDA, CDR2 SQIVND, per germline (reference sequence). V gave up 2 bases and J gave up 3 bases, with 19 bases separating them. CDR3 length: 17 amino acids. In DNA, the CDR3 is TGTGCCAGTAGTATACGTCGGGGGGGCCGGACTTACACTGAAGCTTTCTTT. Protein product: CASSIRRGGRTYTEAFF.

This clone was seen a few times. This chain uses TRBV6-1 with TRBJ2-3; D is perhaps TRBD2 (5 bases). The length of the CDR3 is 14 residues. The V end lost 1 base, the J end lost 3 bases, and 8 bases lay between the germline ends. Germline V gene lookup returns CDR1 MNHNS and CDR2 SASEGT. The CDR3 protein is CASSEGGGTDTQYF. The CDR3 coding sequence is TGTGCCAGCAGTGAAGGAGGCGGGACAGATACGCAGTATTTT.

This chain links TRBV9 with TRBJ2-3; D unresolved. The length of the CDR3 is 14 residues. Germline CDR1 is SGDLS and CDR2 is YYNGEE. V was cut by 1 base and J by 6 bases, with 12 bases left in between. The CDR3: CASSVSLLRDTQYF. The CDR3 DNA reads TGTGCCAGCAGCGTAAGTCTCCTCCGGGATACGCAGTATTTT.

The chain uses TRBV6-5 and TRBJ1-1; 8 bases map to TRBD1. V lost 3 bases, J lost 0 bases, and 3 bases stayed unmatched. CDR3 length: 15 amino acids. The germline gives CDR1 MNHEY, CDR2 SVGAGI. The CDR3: CASSYWGQVNTEAFF. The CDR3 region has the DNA TGTGCCAGCAGTTATTGGGGACAGGTGAACACTGAAGCTTTCTTT.

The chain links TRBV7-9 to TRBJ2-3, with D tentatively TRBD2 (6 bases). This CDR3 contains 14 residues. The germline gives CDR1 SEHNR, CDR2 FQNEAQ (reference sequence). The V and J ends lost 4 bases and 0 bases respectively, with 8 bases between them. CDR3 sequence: CASSSGLSTDTQYF. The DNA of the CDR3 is TGTGCCAGCAGCTCCGGACTAAGCACAGATACGCAGTATTTT.

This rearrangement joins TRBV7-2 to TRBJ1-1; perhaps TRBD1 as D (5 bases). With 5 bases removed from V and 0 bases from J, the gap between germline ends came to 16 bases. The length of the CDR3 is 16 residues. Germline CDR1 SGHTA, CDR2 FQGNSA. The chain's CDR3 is CASSLLGQRMNTEAFF. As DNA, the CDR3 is TGTGCCAGCAGCCTACTGGGGCAGAGGATGAACACTGAAGCTTTCTTT.

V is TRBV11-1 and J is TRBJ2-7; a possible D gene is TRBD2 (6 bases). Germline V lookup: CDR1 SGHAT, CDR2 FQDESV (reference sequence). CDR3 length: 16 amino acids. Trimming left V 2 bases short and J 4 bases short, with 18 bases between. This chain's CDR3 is CASSLISAGLHYEQYF. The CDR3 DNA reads TGTGCCAGCAGCTTAATCTCTGCGGGACTCCATTACGAGCAGTACTTC.

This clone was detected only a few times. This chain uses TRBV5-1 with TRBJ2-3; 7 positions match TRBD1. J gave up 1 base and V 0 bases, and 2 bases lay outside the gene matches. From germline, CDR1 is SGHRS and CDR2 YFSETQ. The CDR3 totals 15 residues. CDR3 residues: CASSLGQGGTDTQYF. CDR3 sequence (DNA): TGCGCCAGCAGCTTGGGACAGGGTGGCACAGATACGCAGTATTTT.

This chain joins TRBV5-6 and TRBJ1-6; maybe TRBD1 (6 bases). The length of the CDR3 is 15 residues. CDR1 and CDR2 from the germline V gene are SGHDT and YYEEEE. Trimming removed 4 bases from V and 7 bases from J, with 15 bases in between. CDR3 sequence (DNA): TGTGCCAGCAGCGCCTGGACAGCGAGAAATTCACCCCTCCACTTT. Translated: CASSAWTARNSPLHF.

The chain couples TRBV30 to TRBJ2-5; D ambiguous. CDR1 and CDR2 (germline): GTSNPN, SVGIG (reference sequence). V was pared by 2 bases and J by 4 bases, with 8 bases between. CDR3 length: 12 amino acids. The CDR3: CAWSPPGETQYF. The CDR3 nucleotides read TGTGCCTGGAGTCCTCCAGGAGAGACCCAGTACTTC.

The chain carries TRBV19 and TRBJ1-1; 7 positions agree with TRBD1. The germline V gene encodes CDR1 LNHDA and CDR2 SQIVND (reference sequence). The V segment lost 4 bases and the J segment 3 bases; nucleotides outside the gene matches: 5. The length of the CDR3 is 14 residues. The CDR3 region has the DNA TGTGCCAGTAGTACCCGGGACAGCTACACTGAAGCTTTCTTT. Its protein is CASSTRDSYTEAFF.

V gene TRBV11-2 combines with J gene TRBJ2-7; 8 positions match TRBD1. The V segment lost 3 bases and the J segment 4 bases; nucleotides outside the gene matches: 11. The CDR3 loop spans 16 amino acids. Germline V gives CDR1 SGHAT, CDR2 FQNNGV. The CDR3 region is CASSFIDRGWQYEQYF. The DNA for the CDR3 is TGTGCCAGCAGCTTCATAGACAGGGGTTGGCAGTACGAGCAGTACTTC.

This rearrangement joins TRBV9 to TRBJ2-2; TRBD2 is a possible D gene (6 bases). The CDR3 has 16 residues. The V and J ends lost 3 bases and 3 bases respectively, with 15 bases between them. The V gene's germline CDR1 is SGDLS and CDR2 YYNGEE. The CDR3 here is CASSGNRGSDTGELFF. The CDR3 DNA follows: TGTGCCAGCAGCGGTAACCGGGGGTCCGACACCGGGGAGCTGTTTTTT.

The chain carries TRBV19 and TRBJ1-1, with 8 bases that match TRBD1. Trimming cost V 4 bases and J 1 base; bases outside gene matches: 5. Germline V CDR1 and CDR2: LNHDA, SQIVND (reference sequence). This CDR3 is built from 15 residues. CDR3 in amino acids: CASSTPGTGNTEAFF. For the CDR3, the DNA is TGTGCCAGTAGTACCCCCGGGACAGGGAACACTGAAGCTTTCTTT.

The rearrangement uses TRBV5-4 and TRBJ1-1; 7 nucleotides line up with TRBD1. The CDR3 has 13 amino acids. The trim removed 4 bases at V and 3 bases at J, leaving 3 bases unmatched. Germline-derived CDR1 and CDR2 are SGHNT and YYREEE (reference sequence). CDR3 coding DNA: TGTGCCAGCAGCCGGGACAGCTACACTGAAGCTTTCTTT. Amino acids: CASSRDSYTEAFF.

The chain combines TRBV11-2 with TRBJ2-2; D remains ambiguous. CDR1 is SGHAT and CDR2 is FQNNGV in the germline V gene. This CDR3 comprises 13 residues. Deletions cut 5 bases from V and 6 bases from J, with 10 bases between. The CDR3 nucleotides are TGTGCCAGCAGCCTTAGTCTAGCCGGGGAGCTGTTTTTT. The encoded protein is CASSLSLAGELFF.

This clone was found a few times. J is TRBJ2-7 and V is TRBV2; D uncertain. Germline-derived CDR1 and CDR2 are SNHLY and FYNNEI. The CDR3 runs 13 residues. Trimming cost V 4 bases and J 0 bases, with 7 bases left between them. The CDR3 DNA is TGTGCCAGCAGTGTTGACAACTCCTACGAGCAGTACTTC. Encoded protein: CASSVDNSYEQYF.

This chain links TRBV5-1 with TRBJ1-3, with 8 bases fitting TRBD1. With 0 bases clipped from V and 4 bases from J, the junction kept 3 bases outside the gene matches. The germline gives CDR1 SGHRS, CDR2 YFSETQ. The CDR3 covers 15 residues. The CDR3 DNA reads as TGCGCCAGCAGCTTGGGGACAGGGTACGGAAACACCATATATTTT. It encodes CASSLGTGYGNTIYF.